Listed below are T cell receptor beta chains from one sample, sequenced in a study of T cells in Graves' hyperthyroidism and ophthalmopathy. TCRdb itself ran the multiplex PCR reads through MiXCR, one entry per CDR3 protein. Of 90,000 to 120,000 distinct CDR3 sequences in the sample, about a sixth were seen once. Material for sequencing was blood. These receptors came from a woman aged 45-60 years with Graves' hyperthyroidism. The CDR3 runs from the conserved cysteine through the conserved F or W.

>TRBV30|TRBJ2-3|14
CAWINTGDTDTQYF
>TRBV10-3|TRBJ2-3|15
CAISENRGGPDTQYF
>TRBV2|TRBJ2-3|14
CASRDRGGADTQYF
>TRBV5-4|TRBJ1-1|14
CASSLSKVNTEAFF
>TRBV12-3/TRBV12-4|TRBJ1-5|16
CASSPSGGESNQPQHF
>TRBV27|TRBJ1-1|16
CASRPRDRRGNTEAFF
>TRBV29-1|TRBJ1-2|13
CSVSGGQNYGYTF
>TRBV19|TRBJ1-5|15
CASIGRGRFAQPQHF
>TRBV28|TRBJ2-3|15
CASSLPSGLTDMQYF
>TRBV2|TRBJ2-2|13
CASSASGSGELFF
>TRBV24-1|TRBJ2-7|14
CATSDTGTAYEQYF
>TRBV27|TRBJ1-5|15
CASSGRQGLGQPQHF
>TRBV20-1|TRBJ1-1|11
CSAPPGAEAFF
>TRBV10-3|TRBJ1-1|13
CAISEASYTEAFF
>TRBV7-2|TRBJ2-5|11
CASNSQETQYF
>TRBV14|TRBJ2-2|16
CASSQAGQGMTGELFF
>TRBV18|TRBJ2-1|15
CASSPGDYIIHEQFF
>TRBV28|TRBJ2-7|14
CASSSGVRPREQYF
>TRBV6-2/TRBV6-3|TRBJ2-1|16
CADSYSTGLGINEQFF
>TRBV11-2|TRBJ2-1|13
CASSSSSGSEQFF
>TRBV7-9|TRBJ2-5|13
CASSLAQGETQYF
>TRBV11-1|TRBJ2-1|15
CASSLLAGDYNEQFF
>TRBV29-1|TRBJ1-6|14
CSARDSSRNSPLHF
>TRBV19|TRBJ2-5|14
CASSDTGNQETQYF
>TRBV27|TRBJ2-1|13
CASSLSWYNEQFF
>TRBV12-3/TRBV12-4|TRBJ2-5|13
CASSQGAVETQYF
>TRBV2|TRBJ1-1|14
CASLPGQRNTEAFF
>TRBV28|TRBJ2-7|17
CASSFLMGGTRNYEQYF
>TRBV28|TRBJ1-5|16
CASLYQTGSSNQPQHF
>TRBV7-7|TRBJ2-5|13
CASSVDREGTQYF
>TRBV5-1|TRBJ2-1|17
CASSLAAGTSSYNEQFF
>TRBV27|TRBJ2-4|14
CASSSGTGGNIQYF
>TRBV29-1|TRBJ1-4|15
CSVGKQGGWDEKLFF
>TRBV27|TRBJ2-1|15
CASSFRTGLYNEQFF
>TRBV20-1|TRBJ2-1|15
CSARALGYSYNEQFF
>TRBV7-6|TRBJ2-1|17
CASSPLTQSSSCNEQFF
>TRBV3-1|TRBJ1-1|13
CASSLRGYTEAFF
>TRBV27|TRBJ2-7|16
CASSIYPGTSSYEQYF
>TRBV28|TRBJ1-5|16
CASSSPDRGPNQPQHF
>TRBV19|TRBJ1-5|13
CASSRGGHQPQHF
>TRBV6-1|TRBJ2-1|15
CASSLTSAPYNEQFF
>TRBV24-1|TRBJ2-3|17
CATSDHTGQGFRDTQYF
>TRBV11-3|TRBJ1-1|12
CASSSGRDEAFF
>TRBV20-1|TRBJ1-6|17
CSASLRTGSSYNSPLHF
>TRBV10-2|TRBJ2-1|11
CASGLVYEQFF
>TRBV6-2/TRBV6-3|TRBJ2-6|17
CASSAGTGRPGANVLTF
>TRBV30|TRBJ1-1|18
CAWSVPQGAIASNTEAFF
>TRBV29-1|TRBJ2-3|15
CSGGGGSGDTDTQYF
>TRBV19|TRBJ1-6|14
CASNPGDYNSPLHF
>TRBV2|TRBJ1-2|13
CASSSIDRLGYTF
>TRBV28|TRBJ1-6|16
CASSRQGSSYNSPLHF
>TRBV19|TRBJ2-1|13
CAVLSSAYNEQFF
>TRBV5-8|TRBJ2-2|18
CASTNFAWGTGGTGELFF
>TRBV30|TRBJ1-5|13
CAWSVSRNQPQHF
>TRBV12-3/TRBV12-4|TRBJ1-1|12
CASSRLNTEAFF
>TRBV11-2|TRBJ2-3|15
CASSLGLAGVDTQYF
>TRBV20-1|TRBJ1-5|13
CSAIGQPNQPQHF
>TRBV7-9|TRBJ2-2|14
CASSSTRGTGELFF
>TRBV7-9|TRBJ2-5|13
CASSSGGQETQYF